This T cell receptor (beta chain) was observed in a study of control samples from healthy donors and cancer patients. CDR3 length equals 13 residues. V gave up 3 bases and J gave up 2 bases, with 7 bases separating them. CDR1 is MNHNY, CDR2 SVGAGI, per germline (reference sequence). Turning to this clone: Other DNA sequences from this sample encode an identical CDR3 as well.

Measured with immunoSEQ multiplex PCR; TCRdb has only the in-frame clones, and not every one. The sample carries 110,000 or so clones, 70% to 85% recorded once. This clonotype was sampled from a man aged 18 to 30 in good health. The sample taken for sequencing was blood. The chain is built from TRBV6-6 and TRBJ2-5; D not certain. The CDR3 DNA reads as TGTGCCAGCAGTTATTATCGGCAAGAGACCCAGTACTTC. It yields the protein CASSYYRQETQYF.